This TCR beta chain was obtained from a study of T cell changes during pregnancy in multiple sclerosis. The protocol was immunoSEQ multiplex PCR, while the TCRdb copy is restricted to in-frame clones and leaves out a portion. This table has 76,000 or so clones, about 93% appearing once. From germline, CDR1 is SGDLS and CDR2 YYNGEE. V was cut by 3 bases and J by 4 bases, with 7 bases left in between. The CDR3 totals 12 residues. The origin of this receptor is a female donor in good health, enrolled as a control in a pregnancy study. The chain combines TRBV9 with TRBJ1-2, with D hard to call. The sample here was peripheral blood, taken in the second trimester of pregnancy. The CDR3 region has the DNA TGTGCCAGCAGCGCCCGGGTCTATGGCTACACCTTC. Translation: CASSARVYGYTF.